The clone carrying this T cell receptor (beta chain) was observed a few times. Its target is unknown. This specimen belongs to a study of T cells in Graves' hyperthyroidism and ophthalmopathy. Study-wide findings and caveats: Ophthalmopathy stood apart from stable hyperthyroidism in a 13 V-J model. Blood also held most thyroid clonotypes expanded beyond 0.001.

Graves' hyperthyroidism is called stable when ophthalmopathy does not progress within 18 months. Those patients with uncontrolled infection, other autoimmune disease, pregnancy or lactation were excluded. Germline V gene data show CDR1 as SGHDN and CDR2 as FVKESK. The CDR3 is 13 amino acids. V lost 2 bases to trimming and J lost 5 bases, with 9 bases between them. Amplification targeted TCR beta CDR3 regions from RNA transcripts. The HTBI primer set was used in a first-round RT-PCR of the TCR CDR3. MiXCR, run by TCRdb on the multiplex PCR reads, gives a single entry per CDR3 protein. The profile shows hundreds of thousands of distinct CDR3 sequences, approximately 15% of them singletons.

The sequencing sample was made of blood. This TCR was recovered from a woman aged 18-29 years with Graves' hyperthyroidism. This chain uses TRBV14 with TRBJ2-5; D gene unclear. CDR3 sequence (DNA): TGTGCCAGCAGCCAATTCCTAAGGGAGACCCAGTACTTC. This translates into CASSQFLRETQYF.